This T cell receptor (beta chain) was documented in a study of cytomegalovirus exposure and HLA in healthy donors. Comment on this clone: Antigen: not known.

Use of 60 Vbeta and 13 Jbeta primers characterized the PCR. Per the study methods: Per a later analysis, the number of unique TCR beta chains was about 80 million, of which roughly 10 million were shared. TCRdb keeps only in-frame clones here, not all; method: immunoSEQ multiplex PCR. V, J and clone size were drawn from that table, and D and trimming were deduced from the DNA. The sample lists roughly 98,000 clones, around 77% occurring once. Broader study findings: Earlier results showed most TCR beta V segments being productive about 90% or about 30% of the time.

This receptor was identified in a female donor in good health and CMV-seronegative. Input material: PBMCs.

The CDR3 loop reads CASRREGISEQYF. Here the CDR3 DNA reads TGTGCCAGCAGACGGGAGGGCATATCCGAGCAGTACTTC. The chain is built from TRBV6-5 and TRBJ2-7, with 8 bases matching TRBD2. This CDR3 region has 13 residues. The germline V gene encodes CDR1 MNHEY and CDR2 SVGAGI. The V gene end was trimmed by 6 bases and the J gene end by 6 bases; junction bases not matched to a gene: 7.